These 28 T cell receptor beta chains originate from one sample sequenced in a study of blood T cell repertoires in COVID-19. The method was immunoSEQ multiplex PCR; TCRdb's version includes in-frame clones alone and lacks a portion of them. The sample lists hundreds of thousands of clones, 65% to 90% seen once, with 3.5% to 4.5% in the top ten. The specimen sequenced was peripheral blood. The receptors shown here come from a man in his fifties with acute or convalescent COVID-19.

This rearrangement joins TRBV20-1 to TRBJ1-2; D not resolved. This CDR3 comprises 11 residues. V dropped 2 bases and J dropped 8 bases, with 9 bases sitting between them. Germline values: CDR1 DFQATT, CDR2 SNEGSKA (reference sequence). CDR3 region: CSARNSGGYTF. The DNA for the CDR3 is TGCAGTGCTAGAAATTCCGGGGGCTACACCTTC.

The chain has TRBV6-5 and TRBJ2-2, with 7 nucleotides matching TRBD1. Germline CDR1 reads MNHEY; CDR2 reads SVGAGI. Trimming cost V 6 bases and J 5 bases; bases outside gene matches: 3. The CDR3 runs to 13 residues. The CDR3 region has the DNA TGTGCCAGCAGAGGGACAGCGACCGGGGAGCTGTTTTTT. This sequence encodes CASRGTATGELFF.

This clone was recorded only once. The chain couples TRBV6-6 to TRBJ1-2; 7 nucleotides agree with TRBD1. This CDR3 has 14 amino acids. V was pared by 5 bases and J by 2 bases, with 5 bases of the junction left unmatched. The germline gives CDR1 MNHNY, CDR2 SVGAGI (reference sequence). CDR3 in amino acids: CASSPGGLNYGYTF. CDR3 nucleotide sequence: TGTGCCAGCAGTCCAGGGGGACTCAACTATGGCTACACCTTC.

V and J are TRBV2 and TRBJ1-1; 10 bases line up with TRBD1. CDR1 SNHLY and CDR2 FYNNEI come from the germline V gene. This CDR3 has 14 amino acids. The V segment lost 4 bases and the J segment 5 bases; nucleotides outside the gene matches: 4. CDR3 amino acids: CASSGTGGLTEAFF. The CDR3 DNA reads as TGTGCCAGCAGTGGGACAGGGGGTTTGACTGAAGCTTTCTTT.

V and J are TRBV3-1 (or the pseudogene TRBV3-2) and TRBJ1-2, with D possibly TRBD1 on 6 matching bases. Trimming left V 4 bases short and J 4 bases short, with 19 bases between. The germline V gene encodes CDR1 LGHDT and CDR2 YNNKEL (reference sequence). This CDR3 has 16 amino acids. CDR3 loop: CASSRNRGARIYGYTF. In DNA form, the CDR3 reads TGTGCCAGCAGCCGGAACCGGGGGGCGCGTATCTATGGCTACACCTTC.

This chain connects TRBV19 to TRBJ2-7; 8 nucleotides align to TRBD1. The CDR3 loop spans 13 amino acids. Germline CDR1 is LNHDA and CDR2 is SQIVND (reference sequence). J gave up 2 bases and V 4 bases, and 1 base lay outside the gene matches. The CDR3 is CASSRGQAYEQYF. The CDR3 nucleotides are TGTGCCAGTAGTAGGGGACAGGCCTACGAGCAGTACTTC.

As regards this clone: The same CDR3 can be traced to other DNA sequences in this sample. The rearrangement joins TRBV18 to TRBJ2-5; TRBD1 aligns across 8 bases. The CDR3 runs to 13 residues. V lost 2 bases, J lost 5 bases, and 1 base stayed unmatched. The germline gives CDR1 KGHSH, CDR2 LQKENI. CDR3 amino acids: CASSPGQGETQYF. For the CDR3, the DNA is TGTGCCAGCTCACCAGGACAGGGTGAGACCCAGTACTTC.

This chain links TRBV6-1 with TRBJ2-1; 8 bases agree with TRBD2. V gave up 2 bases and J gave up 8 bases; unmatched junction bases: 8. Germline V gives CDR1 MNHNS, CDR2 SASEGT. CDR3 length: 15 amino acids. DNA of the CDR3: TGTGCCAGCAGTGAACTAACGGGGGGGCCCGATGAGCAGTTCTTC. It codes for CASSELTGGPDEQFF.

V is TRBV5-1 and J is TRBJ2-7, with D uncertain. The CDR3 loop spans 16 amino acids. Germline lookup yields CDR1 SGHRS and CDR2 YFSETQ. Deletions cut 5 bases from V and 1 base from J, with 19 bases between. The CDR3 loop reads CASSSDPATGSYEQYF. CDR3 in DNA: TGCGCCAGCAGTTCAGACCCTGCGACGGGTTCCTACGAGCAGTACTTC.

The J gene is TRBJ1-1, the V gene TRBV2; D unresolved. From germline, CDR1 is SNHLY and CDR2 FYNNEI. The length of the CDR3 is 13 residues. Deletions cut 3 bases from V and 3 bases from J, with 8 bases between. Here the CDR3 reads CASSEEADTEAFF. CDR3 sequence (DNA): TGTGCCAGCAGTGAGGAGGCCGACACTGAAGCTTTCTTT. The complete variable domain, with remaining parts taken from reference TRBV2 and TRBJ1-1, reads EPEVTQTPSHQVTQMGQEVILRCVPISNHLYFYWYRQILGQKVEFLVSFYNNEISEKSEIFDDQFSVERPDGSNFTLKIRSTKLEDSAMYFCASSEEADTEAFFGQGTRLTVV.

The chain couples TRBV6-6 to TRBJ1-1, with a weak D call TRBD1 (5 bases). The V end lost 5 bases, the J end lost 1 base, and 11 bases lay between the germline ends. Germline lookup yields CDR1 MNHNY and CDR2 SVGAGI (reference sequence). CDR3 length equals 14 residues. CDR3 DNA sequence: TGTGCCAGCAGTCCCACAGGACAGAACACTGAAGCTTTCTTT. This encodes CASSPTGQNTEAFF.

This sequence joins TRBV5-6 and TRBJ1-1; D might be TRBD1 (5 bases). The CDR3 spans 15 residues. Germline values: CDR1 SGHDT, CDR2 YYEEEE. The V gene lost 3 bases and the J gene lost 3 bases, with 15 bases spanning the gap. This chain's CDR3 is CASSWNGGVDTEAFF. CDR3 nucleotides: TGTGCCAGCAGCTGGAATGGGGGGGTGGACACTGAAGCTTTCTTT.

This clone was detected only a few times. The rearrangement links TRBV6-6 to TRBJ2-7; possibly TRBD1 for D (6 bases). The CDR3 is 15 residues long. The V end lost 6 bases, the J end lost 0 bases, and 15 bases lay between the germline ends. Per the germline V gene, CDR1 is MNHNY and CDR2 is SVGAGI (reference sequence). In nucleotides, the CDR3 is TGTGCCAGCAGAGCTACCGGGACATCCTCCTACGAGCAGTACTTC. It yields the protein CASRATGTSSYEQYF.

The J gene is TRBJ2-7, the V gene TRBV7-9, with D unclear. The CDR3 covers 17 residues. Per the germline V gene, CDR1 is SEHNR and CDR2 is FQNEAQ (reference sequence). The V gene lost 2 bases and the J gene lost 5 bases, with 22 bases spanning the gap. DNA of the CDR3: TGTGCCAGCAGCTTATTACTGGCAGCCAAAGGCCGGGACGAGCAGTACTTC. Its translation: CASSLLLAAKGRDEQYF.

The chain combines TRBV19 with TRBJ2-2, with 8 bases matching TRBD2. The length of the CDR3 is 17 residues. Trimming at V came to 5 bases and at J to 0 bases, leaving 8 bases not matched to a gene. Per the germline V gene, CDR1 is LNHDA and CDR2 is SQIVND (reference sequence). CDR3 DNA sequence: TGTGCCAGTAGTCCCGGGCGGGGGGCCCCGAACACCGGGGAGCTGTTTTTT. It translates to CASSPGRGAPNTGELFF.

This clone has only a few counts. The chain is built from TRBV6-4 and TRBJ1-2, with D tentatively TRBD1 (6 bases). Trimming removed 5 bases at V and 8 bases at J, with 21 bases between. The germline gives CDR1 MRHNA, CDR2 SNTAGT. The CDR3 length is 15 residues. The CDR3 DNA sequence: TGTGCCAGCAGTTCCCGGGGGGACACTCTAAAAGGCTACACCTTC. Residues: CASSSRGDTLKGYTF.

This chain joins TRBV12-3 or TRBV12-4 and TRBJ1-2; tentatively, D is TRBD1 (5 bases). Trimming took off 4 bases at V and 10 bases at J, with 16 bases between the two ends. This CDR3 has 13 amino acids. The CDR3 DNA reads TGTGCCAGCAGTTCATACCCCAGGGTGCACTACACCTTC. Translated, it gives CASSSYPRVHYTF.

V gene TRBV19 combines with J gene TRBJ2-5; maybe TRBD1 (5 bases). The germline gives CDR1 LNHDA, CDR2 SQIVND (reference sequence). V gave up 4 bases and J gave up 4 bases, with 16 bases separating them. The CDR3 spans 15 residues. In DNA form, the CDR3 reads TGTGCCAGTAGTACGTTCCAGACAGAACGAGAGACCCAGTACTTC. It encodes CASSTFQTERETQYF.

The chain links TRBV2 to TRBJ1-3; the D gene is possibly TRBD1 (5 bases). The ends were cut back, 6 bases at V and 2 bases at J, with 11 bases in the middle. The CDR3 runs to 14 residues. Germline CDR1 reads SNHLY; CDR2 reads FYNNEI. CDR3 sequence: CASRAGLAGNTIYF. The CDR3 nucleotides are TGTGCCAGCAGAGCAGGGCTAGCTGGAAACACCATATATTTT.

V and J are TRBV9 and TRBJ1-2, with D unresolved. Trimming pared 0 bases from V and 5 bases from J, leaving 11 bases between. The CDR3 is 14 residues long. Germline CDR1 SGDLS, CDR2 YYNGEE. Written as DNA, the CDR3 is TGTGCCAGCAGCGTAGAGGAGCCGGGGTATGGCTACACCTTC. Translating it yields CASSVEEPGYGYTF.

CDR3 in DNA: TGTGCCAGCAGCGTAGAGTCCAGGGGCGGTAGCTATGGCTACACCTTC. It specifies CASSVESRGGSYGYTF. The J gene is TRBJ1-2, the V gene TRBV9, with D possibly TRBD1 on 6 matching bases. The CDR3 totals 16 residues. The ends were cut back, 0 bases at V and 4 bases at J, with 16 bases in the middle. Germline V gives CDR1 SGDLS, CDR2 YYNGEE.

This clone was recorded a few times. This sequence joins TRBV9 and TRBJ1-2; 8 bases line up with TRBD1. Germline assignment: CDR1 SGDLS and CDR2 YYNGEE. J was trimmed by 3 bases and V by 3 bases; bases with no gene match: 10. The length of the CDR3 is 16 residues. CDR3: CASSGPPATGDYGYTF. As DNA, the CDR3 is TGTGCCAGCAGCGGGCCCCCCGCGACAGGGGACTATGGCTACACCTTC.

V gene TRBV5-1 combines with J gene TRBJ1-4; tentatively, D is TRBD1 (5 bases). The germline V gene has CDR1 SGHRS and CDR2 YFSETQ. The V gene lost 6 bases and the J gene lost 5 bases, with 11 bases spanning the gap. This CDR3 is built from 13 residues. The CDR3 DNA reads as TGCGCCAGCACTCAGGGCGCAAATGAAAAACTGTTTTTT. Translating gives CASTQGANEKLFF. Full variable domain (missing parts from reference TRBV5-1 and TRBJ1-4): KAGVTQTPRYLIKTRGQQVTLSCSPISGHRSVSWYQQTPGQGLQFLFEYFSETQRNKGNFPGRFSGRQFSNSRSEMNVSTLELGDSALYLCASTQGANEKLFFGSGTQLSVL.

The V gene is TRBV5-4, the J gene TRBJ1-6, with 9 positions matching TRBD1. Germline V gene data show CDR1 as SGHNT and CDR2 as YYREEE (reference sequence). The V and J ends lost 6 bases and 8 bases, in that order; junction bases with no gene match: 9. CDR3 length: 15 residues. CDR3 sequence reads: CASTITRDRDSPLHF. In DNA form, the CDR3 reads TGTGCCAGCACAATCACCAGGGACAGGGATTCACCCCTCCACTTT.

The gene calls are TRBV9 and TRBJ2-1, with D possibly matching TRBD1 (6 bases). The CDR3 sequence is 16 residues long. V lost 3 bases to trimming and J lost 6 bases, with 19 bases between them. Germline-derived CDR1 and CDR2 are SGDLS and YYNGEE. The CDR3 region is CASSAQQGKPGNEQFF. The CDR3 DNA follows: TGTGCCAGCAGCGCCCAACAGGGCAAGCCGGGCAATGAGCAGTTCTTC. The full variable domain, with the rest looked up from reference TRBV9 and TRBJ2-1, is DSGVTQTPKHLITATGQRVTLRCSPRSGDLSVYWYQQSLDQGLQFLIQYYNGEERAKGNILERFSAQQFPDLHSELNLSSLELGDSALYFCASSAQQGKPGNEQFFGPGTRLTVL.

The V gene is TRBV30, the J gene TRBJ2-1; the match to TRBD2 covers 13 bases. The V gene end was trimmed by 2 bases and the J gene end by 3 bases; junction bases not matched to a gene: 13. The CDR3 extends over 19 amino acids. From germline, CDR1 is GTSNPN and CDR2 SVGIG (reference sequence). The CDR3 region has the DNA TGTGCCTGGAGTTCACTGGGACTAGCGGGGAACAGGGGCTACAATGAGCAGTTCTTC. Translation gives CAWSSLGLAGNRGYNEQFF.

V is TRBV5-8 and J is TRBJ1-2, with D uncertain. There are 15 residues in the CDR3. In germline, CDR1 is SGHTS, CDR2 YDEGEE. V was trimmed by 4 bases and J by 3 bases, leaving 16 bases between them. Here the CDR3 reads CASSPATLLDYGYTF. The CDR3 nucleotides read TGTGCCAGCAGCCCCGCCACCCTCTTAGACTATGGCTACACCTTC. Together with reference TRBV5-8 and TRBJ1-2, the CDR3 gives the full variable domain: EAGVTQSPTHLIKTRGQQATLRCSPISGHTSVYWYQQALGLGLQFLLWYDEGEERNRGNFPPRFSGRQFPNYSSELNVNALELEDSALYLCASSPATLLDYGYTFGSGTRLTVV.

The chain is built from TRBV5-1 and TRBJ2-7; 8 bases map to TRBD1. CDR1 and CDR2 from the germline V gene are SGHRS and YFSETQ. V dropped 2 bases and J dropped 2; count of bases not matched to a gene: 3. The CDR3 contains 14 residues. The CDR3 loop reads CASSFRQGTYEQYF. CDR3 nucleotide sequence: TGCGCCAGCAGCTTCCGACAGGGGACCTACGAGCAGTACTTC.